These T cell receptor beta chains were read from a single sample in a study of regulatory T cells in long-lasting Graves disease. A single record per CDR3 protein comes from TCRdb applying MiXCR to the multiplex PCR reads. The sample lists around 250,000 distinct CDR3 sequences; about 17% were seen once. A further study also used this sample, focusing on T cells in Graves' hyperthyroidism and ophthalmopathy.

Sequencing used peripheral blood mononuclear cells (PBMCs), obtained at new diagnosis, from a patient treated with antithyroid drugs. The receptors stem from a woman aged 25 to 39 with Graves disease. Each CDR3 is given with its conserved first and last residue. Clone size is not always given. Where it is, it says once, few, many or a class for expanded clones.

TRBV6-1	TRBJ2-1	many	CASSSQGGYNEQFF
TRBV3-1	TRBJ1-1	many	CASRTVAGNTEAFF
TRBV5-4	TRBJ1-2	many	CASRQEEFGYTF
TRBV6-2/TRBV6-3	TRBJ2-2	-	CASSYSIGELFF
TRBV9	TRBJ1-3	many	CASSVDRVSGNTIYF
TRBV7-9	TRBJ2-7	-	CASSWASGVHEQYF
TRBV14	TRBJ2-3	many	CASSPHWDTQYF
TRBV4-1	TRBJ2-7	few	CASSPREGGYYEQYF
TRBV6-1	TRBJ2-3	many	CASTVLRTDTQYF
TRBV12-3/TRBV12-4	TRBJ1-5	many	CASSGGGQPQHF
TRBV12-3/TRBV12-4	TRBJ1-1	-	CASSLRGFEAFF
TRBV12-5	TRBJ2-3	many	CASGLKESGDTQYF
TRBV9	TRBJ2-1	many	CASSVHRAFRYNEQFF
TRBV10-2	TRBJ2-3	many	CASNPGSNTDTQYF
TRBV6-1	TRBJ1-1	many	CASKSQGRSTEAFF
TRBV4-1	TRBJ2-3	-	CASSQGDRAGDTQYF
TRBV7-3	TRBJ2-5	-	CASSLIGQGSKETQYF
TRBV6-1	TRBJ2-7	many	CASRDTTYEQYF
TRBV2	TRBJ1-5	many	CASSLTGGTQPQHF
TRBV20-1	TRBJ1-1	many	CSARAANTEAFF
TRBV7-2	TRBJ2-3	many	CASSFRAVRTDTQYF
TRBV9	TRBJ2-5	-	CASSPTPRTDGETQYF
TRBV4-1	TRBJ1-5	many	CASSQEASGVSNQPQHF
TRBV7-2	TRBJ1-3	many	CASSLESGYTIYF